This T cell receptor (beta chain) was profiled in a study of blood T cells in healthy people across ages. Primers used in a second PCR of roughly 7 to 12 cycles were a sample-barcoded 5' primer and a J-beta primer mix. Each CDR3 protein is one row after TCRdb ran MiXCR on the 5' RACE reads. The table lists around 690,000 distinct CDR3 sequences, roughly 58% of them singletons. This clonotype was seen more than once but under ten times. Its antigen is not known. The study's findings and limits: Naive T cell percentage strongly correlated with TCR beta diversity.

Every participating donor contributed roughly 10 milliliters of peripheral blood through a draw. The specimen sequenced was blood. The clonotype originates from a man between 60 and 70 years old in good health.

The CDR3 coding sequence is TGTGCCAGCAGGTTACAGGGACCCACAGATACGCAGTATTTT. Translation gives CASRLQGPTDTQYF. This chain links TRBV7-9 with TRBJ2-3, with TRBD1 as a possible D gene (6 bases). From germline, CDR1 is SEHNR and CDR2 FQNEAQ (reference sequence). The CDR3 is 14 residues long. The V gene lost 6 bases and the J gene lost 2 bases, with 12 bases spanning the gap.